Given below is one TCR beta chain in context. Recruits, aged roughly 18 to 90 years, lived in 20 to 30 US areas. These data belong to a study of blood T cell repertoires in COVID-19. As for the study in general: Cohort 3 donors were reported recovered after two negative PCRs, clearance, or symptom resolution. Researchers got acute and convalescent COVID-19 samples from the United States, Italy and Spain. T cells, B-cell-depleted T cells, or PBMCs provided the cDNA or gDNA that served as material.

Sequencing was performed with immunoSEQ multiplex PCR; in TCRdb, only in-frame clones are kept and a portion is missing. Of under 300,000 clones listed, 70% to 90% were seen once; the top ten hold around 2%. Trimming removed 4 bases at V and 5 bases at J, with 10 bases between. Germline V lookup: CDR1 KGHDR, CDR2 SFDVKD. CDR3 length: 13 amino acids. This clonotype was obtained from a woman in her sixties or seventies in a cohort exposed to, infected with or recovered from COVID-19 (not recorded which). V gene TRBV24-1 combines with J gene TRBJ2-5; a weak D match, TRBD2 (5 bases). What was sequenced was PBMCs or T cells enriched from blood (not recorded which). The CDR3 sequence: CATSDPPGETQYF. CDR3 bases: TGTGCCACCAGTGACCCGCCGGGGGAGACCCAGTACTTC.